This TCR beta chain was identified in a study of CD8+ T cells in alopecia areata. On the study more broadly: Oral tofacitinib (5 to 10 mg twice daily) was administered to treated patients. Findings and caveats of the study: Scalp samples also contribute reads from the resident alphabeta T cells found in normal skin.

Alopecia areata patients provided lesional scalp punch biopsies and peripheral blood, both collected for the study. This CDR3 contains 14 residues. Germline V lookup: CDR1 MNHEY, CDR2 SVGAGI. Between the trimmed V and J ends, which lost 7 bases and 4 bases, there was a span of 16 bases. As for this clone: Its antigen is unidentified.

Following RNA extraction, reverse transcription yielded cDNA that acted as the sequencing template. Repertoires were generated with immunoSEQ multiplex PCR, while TCRdb's copy carries only in-frame clones and drops some. The sample records fewer than 200,000 clones, approximately 70% being singletons. The source is a human donor with alopecia areata. The sequencing used CD8+ T cells sorted from blood, collected at week 0. This sequence joins TRBV6-5 and TRBJ2-5, with TRBD2 as a possible D gene (5 bases). The CDR3 sequence is CASTARGPGETQYF. The DNA for the CDR3 is TGTGCCAGCACTGCCCGAGGGCCTGGAGAGACCCAGTACTTC.